These 28 T cell receptor beta chains originate from one sample sequenced in a study of blood T cell repertoires in COVID-19. Clones were read by immunoSEQ multiplex PCR, and TCRdb kept only the in-frame ones, dropping some. This table holds about 200,000 clones, 80% found once. Sequencing was carried out using PBMCs or T cells enriched from blood (not recorded which). The source is a woman aged 40-49 years with acute COVID-19.

The J gene is TRBJ2-7, the V gene TRBV28, with TRBD1 matching 7 bases. This CDR3 spans 13 amino acids. Germline CDR1 MDHEN, CDR2 SYDVKM. The V and J ends lost 4 bases and 2 bases, in that order; junction bases with no gene match: 2. In DNA, the CDR3 is TGTGCCAGCAGTTATACAGGGGCCTACGAGCAGTACTTC. Residues: CASSYTGAYEQYF.

V gene TRBV15 combines with J gene TRBJ1-1; D is perhaps TRBD1 (5 bases). The CDR3 spans 16 residues. Germline V CDR1 and CDR2: LNHNV, YYDKDF (reference sequence). V was cut by 1 base and J by 1 base, with 13 bases left in between. The CDR3 nucleotides are TGTGCCACCAGCAGAGGTAGGGGCAGATGGAACACTGAAGCTTTCTTT. Residues: CATSRGRGRWNTEAFF.

As for this clone: The identical CDR3 is also encoded by other nucleotide sequences in the sample. The chain joins TRBV7-6 to TRBJ1-1, with 8 positions matching TRBD1. Losses at the gene ends were 4 bases for V and 1 base for J; bases not matched to a gene: 5. CDR1 and CDR2 (germline): SGHVS, FNYEAQ. The CDR3 is 15 amino acids. This CDR3 reads CASSSGQGQNTEAFF. The CDR3 bases are TGTGCCAGCAGCTCCGGACAGGGCCAGAACACTGAAGCTTTCTTT.

V gene TRBV5-1 combines with J gene TRBJ1-1, with 8 bases fitting TRBD1. Looked up from germline, CDR1 is SGHRS and CDR2 is YFSETQ. The CDR3 covers 15 residues. V dropped 4 bases and J dropped 2; count of bases not matched to a gene: 7. The CDR3: CASSTPDRGNTEAFF. CDR3 nucleotide sequence: TGCGCCAGCAGCACGCCCGACAGGGGCAACACTGAAGCTTTCTTT.

The V and J genes are TRBV6-5 and TRBJ2-4, with a weak D call TRBD2 (5 bases). This CDR3 is built from 13 residues. The V and J ends lost 4 bases and 6 bases respectively, with 10 bases between them. Germline lookup yields CDR1 MNHEY and CDR2 SVGAGI. This chain's CDR3 is CASSSYSVNIQYF. The CDR3 DNA follows: TGTGCCAGCAGTTCTTATAGCGTAAACATTCAGTACTTC.

V gene TRBV27 combines with J gene TRBJ2-7; D remains ambiguous. The germline CDR1 and CDR2 sequences are MNHEY and SMNVEV (reference sequence). The CDR3 consists of 11 residues. V dropped 5 bases and J dropped 5 bases, with 7 bases sitting between them. The CDR3 loop reads CASSQLNEQYF. CDR3 in DNA: TGTGCCAGCAGTCAACTGAACGAGCAGTACTTC.

The gene calls are TRBV9 and TRBJ1-1; D not certain. The V gene lost 2 bases and the J gene lost 1 base, with 9 bases spanning the gap. Germline assignment: CDR1 SGDLS and CDR2 YYNGEE. The CDR3 consists of 14 residues. The chain's CDR3 is CASSVGRENTEAFF. The CDR3 nucleotides are TGTGCCAGCAGCGTTGGACGGGAGAACACTGAAGCTTTCTTT.

This clone appeared a few times. The chain has TRBV30 and TRBJ1-2, with a tentative D call TRBD1 (5 bases). The CDR3 is 12 amino acids. V was shortened by 6 bases and J by 7 bases, with 15 bases between the two germline ends. Germline V gives CDR1 GTSNPN, CDR2 SVGIG (reference sequence). CDR3 residues: CACSLGGVGYTF. The CDR3, as DNA: TGTGCCTGCTCCTTGGGGGGAGTTGGCTACACCTTC.

The chain is built from TRBV7-2 and TRBJ2-5; 7 bases align to TRBD2. The germline gives CDR1 SGHTA, CDR2 FQGNSA. CDR3 size: 16 residues. V shed 5 bases, J shed 3 bases, and the junction held 12 bases outside the gene matches. This CDR3 reads CASSVFGGGPEETQYF. CDR3 in DNA: TGTGCCAGCAGCGTATTCGGCGGGGGACCGGAAGAGACCCAGTACTTC. The full variable domain, rest sourced from reference TRBV7-2 and TRBJ2-5, is GAGVSQSPSNKVTEKGKDVELRCDPISGHTALYWYRQSLGQGLEFLIYFQGNSAPDKSGLPSDRFSAERTGGSVSTLTIQRTQQEDSAVYLCASSVFGGGPEETQYFGPGTRLLVL.

A few counts support this clone. The CDR3 sequence is CASSLAGGQGTGELFF. The CDR3 DNA is TGCGCCAGCAGCTTGGCAGGGGGACAAGGCACCGGGGAGCTGTTTTTT. J is TRBJ2-2 and V is TRBV5-1, with TRBD1 matching 7 bases. The CDR3 is 16 residues long. Trimming cost V 0 bases and J 4 bases; bases outside gene matches: 6. Germline-derived CDR1 and CDR2 are SGHRS and YFSETQ. Together with reference TRBV5-1 and TRBJ2-2, the CDR3 gives the full variable domain: KAGVTQTPRYLIKTRGQQVTLSCSPISGHRSVSWYQQTPGQGLQFLFEYFSETQRNKGNFPGRFSGRQFSNSRSEMNVSTLELGDSALYLCASSLAGGQGTGELFFGEGSRLTVL.

The chain joins TRBV6-1 to TRBJ1-1; possibly TRBD1 for D (5 bases). Per germline, CDR1 MNHNS and CDR2 SASEGT. The V and J ends lost 1 base and 12 bases respectively, with 21 bases between them. This CDR3 spans 15 amino acids. CDR3: CASSEEGGAPSGSFF. The CDR3, as DNA: TGTGCCAGCAGTGAAGAGGGCGGGGCCCCCTCCGGTTCTTTCTTT.

This chain joins TRBV19 and TRBJ1-2; 7 nucleotides line up with TRBD1. Losses at the gene ends were 5 bases for V and 1 base for J; bases not matched to a gene: 13. Germline assignment: CDR1 LNHDA and CDR2 SQIVND (reference sequence). CDR3 length: 17 residues. Here the CDR3 reads CASSSRDRPQINYGYTF. CDR3 bases: TGTGCCAGTAGTTCCCGGGACAGACCGCAGATTAACTATGGCTACACCTTC.

V is TRBV28 and J is TRBJ1-2; possible D gene TRBD1, 6 bases. The CDR3 spans 16 residues. Trimming took off 3 bases at V and 4 bases at J, with 18 bases between the two ends. CDR1 and CDR2 (germline): MDHEN, SYDVKM. CDR3 residues: CASSFTRGGFGYGYTF. As DNA, the CDR3 is TGTGCCAGCAGTTTTACTAGGGGGGGGTTCGGCTATGGCTACACCTTC.

There are a few counts of this clone. This chain connects TRBV3-1 (or the pseudogene TRBV3-2) to TRBJ2-3; TRBD2 matches at 10 bases. CDR1 is LGHDT, CDR2 YNNKEL, per germline (reference sequence). The CDR3 extends over 15 amino acids. The junction had 1 base not matched to a gene; V was cut back by 2 bases and J by 2 bases. CDR3 DNA sequence: TGTGCCAGCAGCCAACTAGCGGGAGCCACAGATACGCAGTATTTT. Its translation is CASSQLAGATDTQYF.

The CDR3 reads CASSQVKDGTVYF. CDR3 nucleotide sequence: TGTGCCAGCAGCCAAGTCAAAGACGGGACAGTATATTTT. The rearrangement joins TRBV14 to TRBJ1-3, with TRBD1 matching 7 bases. CDR3 length: 13 amino acids. With 1 base clipped from V and 14 bases from J, the junction kept 8 bases outside the gene matches. CDR1 is SGHDN, CDR2 FVKESK, per germline.

The table lists this clone with a count of one. Since the CDR3 does not end with the conserved phenylalanine or tryptophan, this likely comes from a read error. V and J are TRBV9 and TRBJ1-2; 7 bases align to TRBD1. Germline V gene data show CDR1 as SGDLS and CDR2 as YYNGEE. Trimming took 0 bases from V and 2 from J; bases not matched to a gene: 7. The CDR3 contains 16 residues. The CDR3 sequence: CASSVASGRGNYGYTS. The CDR3 DNA follows: TGTGCCAGCAGCGTAGCTTCCGGCAGGGGGAACTATGGCTACACCTCC.

The chain has TRBV10-3 and TRBJ2-1; 10 bases match TRBD2. The CDR3 is 15 amino acids. The germline CDR1 and CDR2 sequences are ENHRY and SYGVKD. J gave up 13 bases and V 4 bases, and 13 bases lay outside the gene matches. CDR3 amino acids: CAISAGTSEGKSQFF. CDR3 bases: TGTGCCATCAGTGCCGGGACTAGCGAGGGGAAATCCCAGTTCTTC.

The chain is built from TRBV6-5 and TRBJ2-7, with D tentatively TRBD1 (6 bases). V gave up 7 bases and J gave up 2 bases, with 12 bases separating them. Germline V gene sequence: CDR1 MNHEY, CDR2 SVGAGI. This CDR3 has 13 amino acids. The DNA of the CDR3 is TGTGCCAGCACCATGACAGGTACCTACGAGCAGTACTTC. It translates to CASTMTGTYEQYF.

The chain combines TRBV6-5 with TRBJ2-3, with TRBD2 matching 9 bases. This CDR3 region has 15 residues. Germline assignment: CDR1 MNHEY and CDR2 SVGAGI. With V trimmed by 8 bases and J by 0 bases, 6 bases remained unmatched. Written as DNA, the CDR3 is TGTGCCAGCTTCCGGCTAGCGGGAAGCACAGATACGCAGTATTTT. This sequence encodes CASFRLAGSTDTQYF.

The chain recombines TRBV18 with TRBJ1-2; 9 positions agree with TRBD1. This CDR3 is 15 amino acids long. Germline loops: CDR1 KGHSH, CDR2 LQKENI. V dropped 3 bases and J dropped 2; count of bases not matched to a gene: 4. The DNA for the CDR3 is TGTGCCAGCTCACCCCCGGGACAGGGCAACTATGGCTACACCTTC. It yields the protein CASSPPGQGNYGYTF. The whole variable domain, remainder taken from reference TRBV18 and TRBJ1-2, is NAGVMQNPRHLVRRRGQEARLRCSPMKGHSHVYWYRQLPEEGLKFMVYLQKENIIDESGMPKERFSAEFPKEGPSILRIQQVVRGDSAAYFCASSPPGQGNYGYTFGSGTRLTVV.

The V and J genes are TRBV10-1 and TRBJ1-1, with D tentatively TRBD1 (6 bases). CDR3 size: 15 residues. Germline V gives CDR1 WNHNN, CDR2 SYGVQD (reference sequence). V lost 6 bases to trimming and J lost 1 base, with 15 bases between them. The CDR3 DNA follows: TGCGCCAGCAGACCCAGCGGGACACCGAACACTGAAGCTTTCTTT. Protein: CASRPSGTPNTEAFF.

The chain recombines TRBV7-2 with TRBJ1-2; D not certain. The CDR3 is 14 amino acids. Trimming took off 1 base at V and 1 base at J, with 7 bases between the two ends. CDR1 is SGHTA and CDR2 is FQGNSA in the germline V gene. CDR3 nucleotides: TGTGCCAGCAGCTTAGACCGCTATAACTATGGCTACACCTTC. It specifies CASSLDRYNYGYTF.

This clone was seen only once. This chain joins TRBV25-1 and TRBJ1-1; D may be TRBD1 (5 bases). CDR3 length: 12 residues. Trimming removed 6 bases at V and 10 bases at J, with 15 bases between. Germline values: CDR1 MGHDK, CDR2 SYGVNS. CDR3 residues: CASRSRAFGAFF. In DNA form, the CDR3 reads TGTGCCAGCAGAAGCAGGGCCTTCGGAGCTTTCTTT. Variable domain in full (rest from reference TRBV25-1 and TRBJ1-1): EADIYQTPRYLVIGTGKKITLECSQTMGHDKMYWYQQDPGMELHLIHYSYGVNSTEKGDLSSESTVSRIRTEHFPLTLESARPSHTSQYLCASRSRAFGAFFGQGTRLTVV.

This clone was seen only a few times. This chain connects TRBV24-1 to TRBJ1-1; 7 bases are shared with TRBD1. The germline CDR1 and CDR2 sequences are KGHDR and SFDVKD. The length of the CDR3 is 12 residues. Trimming took 9 bases from V and 10 from J; bases not matched to a gene: 10. CDR3 coding DNA: TGTGCCACCTTGGACAGGATGGGGGTAGCTTTCTTT. It encodes CATLDRMGVAFF.

V is TRBV30 and J is TRBJ2-1, with a possible D match to TRBD1 (5 bases). V lost 4 bases and J lost 5, with 12 bases in between. Germline CDR1 and CDR2: GTSNPN and SVGIG (reference sequence). CDR3 size: 13 residues. In DNA, the CDR3 is TGTGCCTGGAAAAAGCCAGGGAACAATGAGCAGTTCTTC. Protein: CAWKKPGNNEQFF.

J is TRBJ2-1 and V is TRBV18, with 12 bases matching TRBD1. With V trimmed by 1 base and J by 4 bases, 11 bases remained unmatched. CDR3 length: 19 amino acids. Germline loops: CDR1 KGHSH, CDR2 LQKENI. The CDR3 here is CASSPLYPGQGAVYNEQFF. CDR3 sequence (DNA): TGTGCCAGCTCACCACTCTACCCGGGACAGGGGGCCGTTTACAATGAGCAGTTCTTC.

This clone came up many times. The chain recombines TRBV5-5 with TRBJ1-6; D is uncertain. The CDR3 runs to 16 residues. The V gene lost 4 bases and the J gene lost 0 bases, with 11 bases spanning the gap. Germline CDR1 is SGHKS and CDR2 is YYEKEE (reference sequence). CDR3 residues: CASSVDWSSYNSPLHF. Written as DNA, the CDR3 is TGTGCCAGCAGCGTGGACTGGAGCTCCTATAATTCACCCCTCCACTTT.

The chain is built from TRBV7-2 and TRBJ1-2; a possible D gene is TRBD1 (5 bases). V was pared by 2 bases and J by 7 bases, with 17 bases between. Germline CDR1 SGHTA, CDR2 FQGNSA. This CDR3 region has 15 residues. The CDR3 spells CASSLRGRESRGYTF. The CDR3 nucleotides are TGTGCCAGCAGCTTAAGGGGCAGGGAAAGTCGTGGCTACACCTTC.